This TCR beta chain comes out of a study of glioma-infiltrating T cells. Study-level points and caveats: Non-neoplastic patients had below-expected tissue-blood divergence, while all gliomas exceeded expectation. Tissue and blood shared very few CDR3 sequences.

Amplification of TCR alpha and beta CDR3 regions from RNA used iRepertoire nested multiplex PCR. One-step reverse transcription and amplification started from around 100-400 ng of tissue mRNA or PBMC total RNA. In TCRdb, the multiplex PCR reads were re-called with MiXCR into one record per CDR3 protein. The data contain roughly 120,000 distinct CDR3 sequences, more than 20% of them singletons. This clonotype has a single count. Antigen: not known. The receptor's source is a human donor with low-grade glioma or glioblastoma, undergoing nonglioma brain surgery, or in good health (not recorded which). Input material: glioma tissue, nonneoplastic brain tissue, or PBMCs (not recorded which).

CDR3 region: CSARELNEQFF. DNA for the CDR3: TGCAGCGCACGGGAGCTTAATGAGCAGTTCTTC. The chain uses TRBV29-1 and TRBJ2-1; possibly TRBD2 for D (6 bases). V gave up 7 bases and J gave up 7 bases, with 11 bases separating them. The CDR3 runs to 11 residues. From germline, CDR1 is SQVTM and CDR2 ANQGSEA.